This T cell receptor beta chain was recovered during a study of cytomegalovirus exposure and HLA in healthy donors. PCR employed 60 Vbeta and 13 Jbeta primers. Measured with immunoSEQ multiplex PCR; TCRdb has only the in-frame clones, and not every one. The profile shows 200,000 to 250,000 clones, approximately 82% of them singletons. The CDR3 consists of 16 residues. Trimming cost V 2 bases and J 2 bases, with 16 bases left between them. CDR1 SGHNT and CDR2 YYREEE come from the germline V gene (reference sequence). Regarding donors, all were healthy bone marrow donors. Sequencing used PBMCs. This sequence joins TRBV5-4 and TRBJ1-2; perhaps TRBD1 as D (6 bases). The clonotype originates from a male donor in good health and CMV-seronegative. DNA of the CDR3: TGTGCCAGCAGCTTCGGCGGGCAGGGGCCCAACTATGGCTACACCTTC. Its translation: CASSFGGQGPNYGYTF.